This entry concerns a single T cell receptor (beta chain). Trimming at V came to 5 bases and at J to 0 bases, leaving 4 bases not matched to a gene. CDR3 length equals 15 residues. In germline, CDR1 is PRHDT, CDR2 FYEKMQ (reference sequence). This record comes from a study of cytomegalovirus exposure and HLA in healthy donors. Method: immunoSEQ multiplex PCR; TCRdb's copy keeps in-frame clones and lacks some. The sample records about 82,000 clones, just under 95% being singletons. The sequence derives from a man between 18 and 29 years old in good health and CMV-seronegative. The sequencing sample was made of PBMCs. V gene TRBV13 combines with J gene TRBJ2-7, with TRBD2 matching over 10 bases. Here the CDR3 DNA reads TGTGCCAGCAGCATTAGCGGGGGGCTCTCCTACGAGCAGTACTTC. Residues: CASSISGGLSYEQYF.